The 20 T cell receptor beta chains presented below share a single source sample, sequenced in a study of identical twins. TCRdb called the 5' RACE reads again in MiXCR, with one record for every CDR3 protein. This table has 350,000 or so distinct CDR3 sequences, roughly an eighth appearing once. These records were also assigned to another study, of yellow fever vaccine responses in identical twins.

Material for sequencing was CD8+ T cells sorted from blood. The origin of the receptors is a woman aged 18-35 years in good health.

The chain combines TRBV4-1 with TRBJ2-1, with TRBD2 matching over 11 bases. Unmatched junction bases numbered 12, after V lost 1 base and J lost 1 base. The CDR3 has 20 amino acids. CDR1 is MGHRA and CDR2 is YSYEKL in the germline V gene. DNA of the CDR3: TGCGCCAGCAGCCAAGGTAGAATAGCGGGAGGGCCGGGGTCCTACAATGAGCAGTTCTTC. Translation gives CASSQGRIAGGPGSYNEQFF.

This chain's CDR3 is CASSEAPYGYTF. CDR3 DNA: TGTGCCAGCAGTGAAGCACCCTATGGCTACACCTTC. The J gene is TRBJ1-2, the V gene TRBV2; D unclear. With 0 bases removed from V and 4 bases from J, the gap between germline ends came to 3 bases. Germline CDR1 SNHLY, CDR2 FYNNEI. The CDR3 is made up of 12 amino acids.

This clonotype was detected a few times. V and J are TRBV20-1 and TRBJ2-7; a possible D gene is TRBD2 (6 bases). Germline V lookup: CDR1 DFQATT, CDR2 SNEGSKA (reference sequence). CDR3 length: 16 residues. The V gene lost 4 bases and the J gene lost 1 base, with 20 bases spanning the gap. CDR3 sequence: CSANVRRDRLSYEQYF. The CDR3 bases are TGCAGTGCTAATGTTCGGCGGGATCGATTATCCTACGAGCAGTACTTC.

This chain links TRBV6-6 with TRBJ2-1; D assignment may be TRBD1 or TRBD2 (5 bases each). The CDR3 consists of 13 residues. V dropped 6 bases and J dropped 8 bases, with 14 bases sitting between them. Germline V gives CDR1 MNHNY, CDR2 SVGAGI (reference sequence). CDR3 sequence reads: CASSHSSRDEQFF. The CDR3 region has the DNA TGTGCCAGCAGCCATTCTAGCAGGGATGAGCAGTTCTTC.

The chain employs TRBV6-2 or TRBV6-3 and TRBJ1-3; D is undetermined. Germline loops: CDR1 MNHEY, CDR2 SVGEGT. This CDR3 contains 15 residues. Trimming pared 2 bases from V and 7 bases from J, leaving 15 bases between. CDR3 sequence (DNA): TGTGCCAGCAGTTACCGTGACATCGGTAGGAACACCATATATTTT. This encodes CASSYRDIGRNTIYF.

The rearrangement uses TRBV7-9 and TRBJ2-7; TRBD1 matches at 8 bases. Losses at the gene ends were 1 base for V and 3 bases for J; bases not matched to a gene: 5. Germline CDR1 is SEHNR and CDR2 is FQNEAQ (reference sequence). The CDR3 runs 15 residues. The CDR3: CASSLDGRGLYEQYV. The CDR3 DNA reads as TGTGCCAGCAGCTTAGATGGCAGGGGGCTCTACGAGCAGTACGTC.

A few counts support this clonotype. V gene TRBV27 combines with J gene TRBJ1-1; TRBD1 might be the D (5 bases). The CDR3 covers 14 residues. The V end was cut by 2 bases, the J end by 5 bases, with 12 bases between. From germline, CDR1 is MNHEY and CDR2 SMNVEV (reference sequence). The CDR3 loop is CASSLSGGHTEAFF. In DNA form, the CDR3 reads TGTGCCAGCAGTTTAAGTGGGGGTCATACTGAAGCTTTCTTT.

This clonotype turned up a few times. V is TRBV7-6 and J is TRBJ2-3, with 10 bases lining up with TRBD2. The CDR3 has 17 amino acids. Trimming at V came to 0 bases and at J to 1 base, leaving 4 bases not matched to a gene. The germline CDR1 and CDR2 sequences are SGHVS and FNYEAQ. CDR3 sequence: CASSLAPLAGGTDTQYF. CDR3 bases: TGTGCCAGCAGCTTAGCCCCGCTAGCGGGGGGCACAGATACGCAGTATTTT.

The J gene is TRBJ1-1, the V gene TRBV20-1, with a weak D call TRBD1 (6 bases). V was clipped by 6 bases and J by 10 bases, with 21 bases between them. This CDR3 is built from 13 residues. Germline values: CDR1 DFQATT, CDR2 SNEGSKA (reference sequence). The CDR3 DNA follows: TGCAGTGCCGGCTCCGGGACATTTGAGGGAGCTTTCTTT. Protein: CSAGSGTFEGAFF.

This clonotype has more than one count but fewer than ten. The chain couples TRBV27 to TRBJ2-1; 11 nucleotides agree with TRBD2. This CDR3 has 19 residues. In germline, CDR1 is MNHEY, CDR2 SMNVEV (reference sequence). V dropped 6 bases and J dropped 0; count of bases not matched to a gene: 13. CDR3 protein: CASSLPSGGHASSYNEQFF. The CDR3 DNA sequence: TGTGCCAGCAGCTTACCTAGCGGGGGGCATGCGAGCTCCTACAATGAGCAGTTCTTC.

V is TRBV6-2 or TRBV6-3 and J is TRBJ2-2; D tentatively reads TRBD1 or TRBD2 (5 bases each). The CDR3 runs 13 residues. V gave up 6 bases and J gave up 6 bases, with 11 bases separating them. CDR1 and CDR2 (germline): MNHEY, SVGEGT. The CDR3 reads CASRGESAGELFF. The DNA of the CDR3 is TGTGCCAGCAGGGGGGAATCGGCCGGGGAGCTGTTTTTT.

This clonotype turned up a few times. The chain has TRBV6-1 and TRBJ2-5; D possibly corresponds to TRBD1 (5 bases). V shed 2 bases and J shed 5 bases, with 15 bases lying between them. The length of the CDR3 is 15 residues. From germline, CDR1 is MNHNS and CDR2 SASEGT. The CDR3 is CASSEYDGSGETQYF. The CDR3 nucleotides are TGTGCCAGCAGTGAATACGACGGGTCAGGGGAGACCCAGTACTTC.

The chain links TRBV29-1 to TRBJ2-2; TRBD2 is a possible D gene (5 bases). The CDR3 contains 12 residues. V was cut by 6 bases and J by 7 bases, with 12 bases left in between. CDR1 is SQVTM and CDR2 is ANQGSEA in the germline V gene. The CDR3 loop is CSVRVGNGELFF. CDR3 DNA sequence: TGCAGCGTGAGGGTCGGGAACGGGGAGCTGTTTTTT.

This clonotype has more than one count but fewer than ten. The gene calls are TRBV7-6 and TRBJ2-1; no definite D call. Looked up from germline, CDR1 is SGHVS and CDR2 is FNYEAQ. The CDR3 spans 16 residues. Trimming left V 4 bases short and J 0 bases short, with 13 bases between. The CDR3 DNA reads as TGTGCCAGCAGCTCTCCGGGCGCCATCTCCTACAATGAGCAGTTCTTC. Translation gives CASSSPGAISYNEQFF.

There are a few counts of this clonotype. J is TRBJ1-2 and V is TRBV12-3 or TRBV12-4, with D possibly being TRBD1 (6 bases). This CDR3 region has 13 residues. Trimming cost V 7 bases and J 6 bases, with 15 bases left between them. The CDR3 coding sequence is TGTGCCAGCAAATCTCCAACAGGGAATGGCTACACCTTC. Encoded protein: CASKSPTGNGYTF.

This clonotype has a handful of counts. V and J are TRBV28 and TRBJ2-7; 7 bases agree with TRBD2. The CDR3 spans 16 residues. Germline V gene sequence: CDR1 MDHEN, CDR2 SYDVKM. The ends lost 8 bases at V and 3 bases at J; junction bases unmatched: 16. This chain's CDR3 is CASSGGRATRNYEQYF. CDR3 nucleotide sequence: TGTGCCAGCTCCGGGGGGAGGGCCACGCGAAACTACGAGCAGTACTTC.

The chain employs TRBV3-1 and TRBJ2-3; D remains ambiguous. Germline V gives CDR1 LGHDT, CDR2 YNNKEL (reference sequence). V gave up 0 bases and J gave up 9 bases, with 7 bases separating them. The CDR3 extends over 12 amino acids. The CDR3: CASSQEIQTQYF. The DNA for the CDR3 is TGTGCCAGCAGCCAAGAGATCCAGACGCAGTATTTT.

The CDR3: CSAAGTGLPEETQYF. The CDR3 bases are TGCAGTGCCGCCGGGACGGGGCTACCCGAAGAGACCCAGTACTTC. The chain recombines TRBV20-1 with TRBJ2-5; either TRBD1 or TRBD2 may fit D (5 bases each). Germline CDR1 is DFQATT and CDR2 is SNEGSKA (reference sequence). The CDR3 extends over 15 amino acids. With 6 bases removed from V and 3 bases from J, the gap between germline ends came to 20 bases.

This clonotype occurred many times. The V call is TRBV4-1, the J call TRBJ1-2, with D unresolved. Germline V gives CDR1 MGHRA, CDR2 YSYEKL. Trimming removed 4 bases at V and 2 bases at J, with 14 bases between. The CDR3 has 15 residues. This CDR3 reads CASSRESPRNYGYTF. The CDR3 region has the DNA TGCGCCAGCAGCCGAGAATCCCCCAGGAACTATGGCTACACCTTC.

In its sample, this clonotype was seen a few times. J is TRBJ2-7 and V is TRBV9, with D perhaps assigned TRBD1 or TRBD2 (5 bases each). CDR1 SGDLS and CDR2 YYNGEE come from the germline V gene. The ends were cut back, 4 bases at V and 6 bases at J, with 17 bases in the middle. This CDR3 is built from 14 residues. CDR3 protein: CASSPPGGSSEQYF. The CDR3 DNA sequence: TGTGCCAGCAGCCCTCCTGGGGGAAGCAGCGAGCAGTACTTC.